These T cell receptor beta chains were read from a single sample in a study of response to subunit inactivated influenza vaccine. MiXCR, run by TCRdb on the RT-PCR reads, gives a single entry per CDR3 protein. This sample has 700,000 to 900,000 distinct CDR3 sequences, with around 21% found just once. Material: PBMCs from blood, obtained 4 to 6 days after vaccination. The origin of the receptors is a man aged 45-65 years who received an inactivated influenza vaccine. The conserved cysteine and the conserved F or W are not part of the CDR3 here. Size values are once, few and many counts, or a class for expanded clones, and some rows have none.

TRBV12-3/TRBV12-4	-	ASSPDLSNEQF
TRBV7-2	-	ASSSSLDGRYGYT
TRBV7-3	-	ASSPGGPEQF
TRBV20-1	many	SATHPHKNTGELF
TRBV7-6	-	ASSFETASYEQY
TRBV12-3/TRBV12-4	-	ASSATSGGPPFSNEQF
TRBV6-5	few	ASSSLAGGLNTQY
TRBV20-1	few	SARAPGYSNQPQH
TRBV19	-	GQAYEQY
TRBV20-1	-	SASGQGNEQF
TRBV7-9	-	ASSPKLLSYEQY
TRBV11-2	-	ASSLFRLAHEQY
TRBV10-3	-	ATTGTGMADTQY
TRBV4-3	few	ASSHDPGQINIQY
TRBV20-1	-	SASPGQELTQY
TRBV27	-	ASSLSILGETQY
TRBV28	few	ASSPVSLEGGGYT
TRBV4-3	-	ASSQVPSGMVEQY
TRBV6-5	-	ASSYSGLPVSSPLH
TRBV9	few	ASSAGLAIQETQY
TRBV28	few	ASRQVLSYEQY
TRBV29-1	-	SVEFGLGSKNIQY
TRBV3-1	-	ASSQAWEQY
TRBV7-9	-	ASSSGPGGTLYGYT
TRBV11-2	few	ASSLGRSPTGAYNEQF
TRBV5-1	few	ASSLAGDKSYNEQF
TRBV27	-	ASSFGPSGVLLSNEQF
TRBV6-5	many	ASSYSEGMGTEAF
TRBV11-1	-	ASGTSGLNEQF
TRBV29-1	many	SVEGVIGTGGYRGANVLT